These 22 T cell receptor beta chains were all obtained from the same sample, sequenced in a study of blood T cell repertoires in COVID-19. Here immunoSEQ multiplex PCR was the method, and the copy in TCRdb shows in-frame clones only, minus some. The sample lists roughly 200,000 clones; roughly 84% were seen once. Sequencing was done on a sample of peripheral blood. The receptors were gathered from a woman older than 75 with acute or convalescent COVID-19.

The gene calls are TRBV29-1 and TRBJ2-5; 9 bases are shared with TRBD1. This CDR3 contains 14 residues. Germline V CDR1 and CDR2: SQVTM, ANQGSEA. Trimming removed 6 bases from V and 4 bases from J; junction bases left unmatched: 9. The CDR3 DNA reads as TGCAGCGTGCGTGGGACAGGGACGTTAGAGACCCAGTACTTC. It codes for CSVRGTGTLETQYF.

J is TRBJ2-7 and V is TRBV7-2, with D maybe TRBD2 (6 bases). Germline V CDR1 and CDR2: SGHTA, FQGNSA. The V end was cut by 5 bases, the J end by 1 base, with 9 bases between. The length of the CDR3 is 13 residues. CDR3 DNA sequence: TGTGCCAGCAGCCGCGGGGATTCCTACGAGCAGTACTTC. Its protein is CASSRGDSYEQYF.

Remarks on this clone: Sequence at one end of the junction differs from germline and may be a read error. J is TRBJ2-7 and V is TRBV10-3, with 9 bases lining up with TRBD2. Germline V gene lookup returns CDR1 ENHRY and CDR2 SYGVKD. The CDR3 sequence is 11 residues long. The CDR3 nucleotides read TGTGCCATCAGTGATTTAAGCGGGAGGAACTTC. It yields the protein CAISDLSGRNF.

The CDR3 DNA is TGTGCCAGCAGCCGGGGGACAGGGGGTCGGGAGACCCAGTACTTC. Translated: CASSRGTGGRETQYF. This rearrangement joins TRBV11-3 to TRBJ2-5, with 11 bases lining up with TRBD1. The germline gives CDR1 SGHNT, CDR2 YENEEA. This CDR3 region has 15 residues. V gave up 5 bases and J gave up 5 bases; unmatched junction bases: 7.

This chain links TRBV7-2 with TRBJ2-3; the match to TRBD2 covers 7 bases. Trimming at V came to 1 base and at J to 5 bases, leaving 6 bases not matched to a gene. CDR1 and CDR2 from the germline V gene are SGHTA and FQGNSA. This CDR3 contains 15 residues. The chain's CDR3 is CASSLVAGVIDTQYF. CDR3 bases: TGTGCCAGCAGCTTAGTTGCGGGAGTGATAGATACGCAGTATTTT.

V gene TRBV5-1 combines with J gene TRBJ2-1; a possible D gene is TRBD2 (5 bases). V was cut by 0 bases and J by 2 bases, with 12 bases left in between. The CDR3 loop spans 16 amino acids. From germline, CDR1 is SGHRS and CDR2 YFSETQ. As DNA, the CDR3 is TGCGCCAGCAGCTTGGATCCCGCGGGCACCTACAATGAGCAGTTCTTC. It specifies CASSLDPAGTYNEQFF.

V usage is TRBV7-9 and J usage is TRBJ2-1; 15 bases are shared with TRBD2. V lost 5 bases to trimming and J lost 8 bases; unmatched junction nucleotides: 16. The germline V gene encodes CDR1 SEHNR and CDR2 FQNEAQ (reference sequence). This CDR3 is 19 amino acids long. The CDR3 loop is CASSPLPGTSGRTVDEQFF. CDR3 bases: TGTGCCAGCAGCCCTTTACCCGGGACTAGCGGGAGGACGGTAGATGAGCAGTTCTTC.

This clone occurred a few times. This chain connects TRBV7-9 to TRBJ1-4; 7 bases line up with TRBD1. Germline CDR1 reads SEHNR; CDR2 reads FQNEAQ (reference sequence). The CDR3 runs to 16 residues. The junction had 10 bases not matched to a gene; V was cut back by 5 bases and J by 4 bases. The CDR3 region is CASSHPGQLLNEKLFF. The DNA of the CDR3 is TGTGCCAGCAGCCACCCGGGACAGCTTCTTAATGAAAAACTGTTTTTT.

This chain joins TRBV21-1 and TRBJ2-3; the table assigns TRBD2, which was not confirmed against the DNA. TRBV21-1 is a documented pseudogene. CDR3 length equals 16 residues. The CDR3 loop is CASRAVAGSGLDTQYF. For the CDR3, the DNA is TGTGCCAGCAGGGCAGTAGCGGGTTCAGGCCTCGATACGCAGTATTTT.

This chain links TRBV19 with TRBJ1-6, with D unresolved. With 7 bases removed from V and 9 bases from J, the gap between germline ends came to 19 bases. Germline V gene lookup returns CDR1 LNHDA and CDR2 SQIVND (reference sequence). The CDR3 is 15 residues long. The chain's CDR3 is CASNTGSISISPLHF. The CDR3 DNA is TGTGCCAGTAACACCGGGAGTATCAGCATTTCACCCCTCCACTTT.

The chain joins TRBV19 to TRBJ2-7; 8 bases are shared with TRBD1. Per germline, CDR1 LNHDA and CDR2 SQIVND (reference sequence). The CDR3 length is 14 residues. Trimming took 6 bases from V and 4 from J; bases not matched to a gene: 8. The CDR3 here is CASSRKGQDYEQYF. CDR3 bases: TGTGCCAGTAGCCGAAAGGGACAGGATTACGAGCAGTACTTC.

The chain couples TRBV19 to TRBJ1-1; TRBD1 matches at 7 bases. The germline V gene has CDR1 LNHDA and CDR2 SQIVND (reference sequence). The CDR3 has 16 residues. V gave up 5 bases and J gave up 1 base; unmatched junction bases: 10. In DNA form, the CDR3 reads TGTGCCAGTAGTCACGACCCGGGACAGCGGAACACTGAAGCTTTCTTT. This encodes CASSHDPGQRNTEAFF.

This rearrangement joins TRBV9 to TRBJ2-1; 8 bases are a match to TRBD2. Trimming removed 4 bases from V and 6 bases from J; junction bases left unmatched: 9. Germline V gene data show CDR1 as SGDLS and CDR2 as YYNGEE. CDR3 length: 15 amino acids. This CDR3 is CASSPRLARTNEQFF. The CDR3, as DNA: TGTGCCAGCAGCCCACGACTAGCGAGGACCAATGAGCAGTTCTTC.

The CDR3, as DNA: TGCGCCAGCAGTCGAGGCATCGGCAATCAGCCCCAGCATTTT. Translation gives CASSRGIGNQPQHF. V is TRBV10-1 and J is TRBJ1-5, with unresolved D. V lost 5 bases, J lost 2 bases, and 10 bases lay in between. CDR3 length equals 14 residues. CDR1 is WNHNN and CDR2 is SYGVQD in the germline V gene (reference sequence).

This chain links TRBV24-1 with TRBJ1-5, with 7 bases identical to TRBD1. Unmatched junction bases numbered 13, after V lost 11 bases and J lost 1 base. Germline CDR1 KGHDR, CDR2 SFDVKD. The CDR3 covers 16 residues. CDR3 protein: CAICLQGMTSNQPQHF. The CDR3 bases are TGTGCCATCTGCCTACAGGGGATGACGAGCAATCAGCCCCAGCATTTT.

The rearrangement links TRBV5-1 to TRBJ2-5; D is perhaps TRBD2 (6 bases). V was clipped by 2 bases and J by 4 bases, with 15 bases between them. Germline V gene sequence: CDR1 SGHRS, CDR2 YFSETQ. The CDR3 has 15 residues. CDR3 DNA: TGCGCCAGCAGCTTCCTCGGGGAGGAGGTAGAGACCCAGTACTTC. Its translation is CASSFLGEEVETQYF.

CDR3 amino acids: CAISGGGDQPQHF. CDR3 coding DNA: TGTGCCATCAGTGGAGGGGGGGATCAGCCCCAGCATTTT. V usage is TRBV10-3 and J usage is TRBJ1-5; perhaps TRBD1 as D (6 bases). Trimming removed 4 bases at V and 5 bases at J, with 9 bases between. CDR3 size: 13 residues. The V gene's germline CDR1 is ENHRY and CDR2 SYGVKD.

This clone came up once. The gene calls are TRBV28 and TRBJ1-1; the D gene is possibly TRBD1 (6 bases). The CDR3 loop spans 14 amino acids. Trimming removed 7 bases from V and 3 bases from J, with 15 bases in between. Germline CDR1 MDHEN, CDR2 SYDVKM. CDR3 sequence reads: CASNKQGTYTEAFF. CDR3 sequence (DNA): TGTGCCAGCAACAAACAGGGTACGTACACTGAAGCTTTCTTT.

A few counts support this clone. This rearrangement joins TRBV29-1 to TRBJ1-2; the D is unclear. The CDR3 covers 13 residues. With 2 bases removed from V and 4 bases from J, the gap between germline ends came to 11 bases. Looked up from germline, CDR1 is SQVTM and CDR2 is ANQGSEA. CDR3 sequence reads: CSVEPASTYGYTF. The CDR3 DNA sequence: TGCAGCGTTGAACCCGCCAGTACCTATGGCTACACCTTC.

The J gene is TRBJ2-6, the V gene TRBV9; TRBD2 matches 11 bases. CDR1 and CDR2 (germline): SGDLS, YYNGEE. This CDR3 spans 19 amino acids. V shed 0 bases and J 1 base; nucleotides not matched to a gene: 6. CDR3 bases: TGTGCCAGCAGCGTAGGTCTAGCGGGAGGTGGGTCTGGGGCCAACGTCCTGACTTTC. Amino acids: CASSVGLAGGGSGANVLTF.

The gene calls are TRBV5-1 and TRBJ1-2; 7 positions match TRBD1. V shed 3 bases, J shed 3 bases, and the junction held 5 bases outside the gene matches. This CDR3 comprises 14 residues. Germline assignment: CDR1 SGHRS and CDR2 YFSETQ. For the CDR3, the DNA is TGCGCCAGCAGCTACTGGGGGACAGACTATGGCTACACCTTC. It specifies CASSYWGTDYGYTF. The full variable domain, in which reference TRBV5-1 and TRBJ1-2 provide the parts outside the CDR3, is KAGVTQTPRYLIKTRGQQVTLSCSPISGHRSVSWYQQTPGQGLQFLFEYFSETQRNKGNFPGRFSGRQFSNSRSEMNVSTLELGDSALYLCASSYWGTDYGYTFGSGTRLTVV.

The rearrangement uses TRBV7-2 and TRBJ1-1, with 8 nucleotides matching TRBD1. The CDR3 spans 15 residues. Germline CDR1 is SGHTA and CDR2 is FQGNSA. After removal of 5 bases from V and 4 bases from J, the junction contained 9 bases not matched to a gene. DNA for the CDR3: TGTGCCAGCAGCCCCAGGACAGGGACGGCCACTGAAGCTTTCTTT. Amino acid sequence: CASSPRTGTATEAFF.